This T cell receptor beta chain was sequenced for a study of blood T cell repertoires in COVID-19. On the study more broadly: Samples came from the United States, Italy and Spain, spanning acute and convalescent COVID-19.

Clones were read by immunoSEQ multiplex PCR, and TCRdb kept only the in-frame ones, dropping some. In the table there are some 340,000 clones, about 87% of which are singletons. CDR1 is WSHSY, CDR2 SAAADI, per germline. This CDR3 comprises 16 residues. Trimming stripped 7 bases from V and 4 bases from J, with 21 bases between. The sample consisted of PBMCs or T cells enriched from blood (not recorded which). This receptor was identified in a woman in her twenties or thirties who had recovered from COVID-19. The V gene is TRBV10-2, the J gene TRBJ2-3, with a tentative D call TRBD1 (6 bases). The CDR3 here is CASTLWGNRVADTQYF. In DNA form, the CDR3 reads TGCGCCAGCACCCTTTGGGGGAACAGGGTCGCAGATACGCAGTATTTT.